This TCR beta chain was sequenced in a study of shared clonotypes between healthy human individuals. On the study more broadly: The plates for each donor numbered three CD4 naive, three CD4 memory, two CD8 naive and one CD8 memory.

Germline CDR1 is MNHEY and CDR2 is SVGAGI. This CDR3 has 12 residues. V lost 7 bases, J lost 8 bases, and 11 bases lay in between. TCRdb's table, derived via immunoSEQ multiplex PCR, lists solely in-frame clones and lacks some. The data hold roughly 2.5 million clones, with approximately 94% observed a single time. Adult donors, all healthy and HIV-negative, had no recent acute infections or vaccinations. Only Caucasian adults living in Nashville, Tennessee served as donors. Splitting of CD4+ cells produced CD45RA+ naive and CD45RA-negative memory subsets. The rearrangement joins TRBV6-5 to TRBJ1-4, with D possibly matching TRBD1 (5 bases). This clonotype was sampled from a man aged 18 to 30 in good health. The material sequenced was naive CD4+ T cells sorted from blood. The subset was: CD45RA+ positively selected. The CDR3 protein is CASTWGGEKLFF. DNA of the CDR3: TGTGCCAGCACCTGGGGGGGGGAAAAACTGTTTTTT.